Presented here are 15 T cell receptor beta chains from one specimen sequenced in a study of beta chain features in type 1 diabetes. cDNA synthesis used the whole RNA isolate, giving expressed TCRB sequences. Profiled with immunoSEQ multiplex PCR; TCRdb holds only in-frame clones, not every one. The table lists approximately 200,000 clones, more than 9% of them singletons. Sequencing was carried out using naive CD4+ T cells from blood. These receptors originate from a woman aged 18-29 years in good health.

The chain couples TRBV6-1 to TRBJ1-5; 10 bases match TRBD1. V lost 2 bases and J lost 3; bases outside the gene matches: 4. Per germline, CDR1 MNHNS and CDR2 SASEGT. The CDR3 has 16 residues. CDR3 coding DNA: TGTGCCAGCAGTGAAATAGGGACAGGGGCCAATCAGCCCCAGCATTTT. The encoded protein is CASSEIGTGANQPQHF.

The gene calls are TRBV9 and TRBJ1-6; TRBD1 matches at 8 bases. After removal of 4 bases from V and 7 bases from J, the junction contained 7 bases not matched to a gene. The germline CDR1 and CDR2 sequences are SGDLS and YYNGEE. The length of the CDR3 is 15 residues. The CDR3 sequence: CASSTRTGSNSPLHF. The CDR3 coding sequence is TGTGCCAGCAGCACACGGACAGGGTCCAATTCACCCCTCCACTTT. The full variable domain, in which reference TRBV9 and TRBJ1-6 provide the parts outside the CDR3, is DSGVTQTPKHLITATGQRVTLRCSPRSGDLSVYWYQQSLDQGLQFLIQYYNGEERAKGNILERFSAQQFPDLHSELNLSSLELGDSALYFCASSTRTGSNSPLHFGNGTRLTVT.

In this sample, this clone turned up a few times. CDR3 bases: TGTGCCAGCAGGGACAGGGGCGCCTCGGGCTACACCTTC. It specifies CASRDRGASGYTF. V is TRBV27 and J is TRBJ1-2; 9 nucleotides line up with TRBD1. Germline V gene lookup returns CDR1 MNHEY and CDR2 SMNVEV (reference sequence). J was trimmed by 8 bases and V by 6 bases; bases with no gene match: 7. The CDR3 is 13 residues long.

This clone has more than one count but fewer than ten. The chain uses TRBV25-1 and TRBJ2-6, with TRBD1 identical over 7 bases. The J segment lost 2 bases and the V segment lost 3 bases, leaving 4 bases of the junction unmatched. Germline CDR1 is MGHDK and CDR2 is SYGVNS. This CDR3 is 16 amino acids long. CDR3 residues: CASSDLQGAGANVLTF. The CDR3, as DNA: TGTGCCAGCAGTGATCTCCAGGGGGCTGGGGCCAACGTCCTGACTTTC.

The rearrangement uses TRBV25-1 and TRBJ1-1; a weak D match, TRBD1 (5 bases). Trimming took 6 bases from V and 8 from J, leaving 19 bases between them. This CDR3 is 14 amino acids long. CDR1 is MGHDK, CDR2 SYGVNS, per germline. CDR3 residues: CASRGGSESKEAFF. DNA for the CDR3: TGTGCCAGCAGGGGGGGATCGGAGAGTAAGGAAGCTTTCTTT.

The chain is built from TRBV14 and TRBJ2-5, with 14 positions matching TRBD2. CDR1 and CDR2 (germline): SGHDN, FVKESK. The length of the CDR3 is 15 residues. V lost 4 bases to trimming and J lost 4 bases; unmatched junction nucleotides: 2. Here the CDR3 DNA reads TGTGCCAGCAGCCGGGGACTAGCGGGAGTAGAGACCCAGTACTTC. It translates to CASSRGLAGVETQYF.

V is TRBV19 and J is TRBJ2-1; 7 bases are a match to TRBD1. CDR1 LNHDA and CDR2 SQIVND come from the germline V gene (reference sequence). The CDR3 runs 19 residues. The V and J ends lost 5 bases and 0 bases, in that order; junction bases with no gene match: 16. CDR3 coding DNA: TGTGCCAGTAGTCCCTTCCCAGGGGGTACCTCCGGCTCCTACAATGAGCAGTTCTTC. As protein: CASSPFPGGTSGSYNEQFF.

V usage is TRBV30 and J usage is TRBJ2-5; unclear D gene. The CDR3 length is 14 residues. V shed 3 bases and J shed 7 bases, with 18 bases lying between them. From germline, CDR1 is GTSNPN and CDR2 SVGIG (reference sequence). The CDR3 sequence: CAWSQTLQAGTQYF. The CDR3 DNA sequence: TGTGCCTGGAGCCAGACCCTCCAGGCTGGGACCCAGTACTTC.

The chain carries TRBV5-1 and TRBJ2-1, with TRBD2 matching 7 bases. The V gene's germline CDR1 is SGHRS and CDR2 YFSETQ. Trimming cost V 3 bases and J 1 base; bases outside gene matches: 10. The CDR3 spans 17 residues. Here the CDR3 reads CASSWDRGGSSYNEQFF. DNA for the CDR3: TGCGCCAGCAGCTGGGATAGGGGCGGGAGTTCCTACAATGAGCAGTTCTTC.

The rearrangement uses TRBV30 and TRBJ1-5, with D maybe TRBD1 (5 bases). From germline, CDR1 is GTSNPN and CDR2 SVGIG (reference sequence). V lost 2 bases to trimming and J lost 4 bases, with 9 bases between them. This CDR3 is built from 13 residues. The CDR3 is CAWSSGGNQPQHF. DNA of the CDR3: TGTGCCTGGAGTTCGGGGGGGAATCAGCCCCAGCATTTT.

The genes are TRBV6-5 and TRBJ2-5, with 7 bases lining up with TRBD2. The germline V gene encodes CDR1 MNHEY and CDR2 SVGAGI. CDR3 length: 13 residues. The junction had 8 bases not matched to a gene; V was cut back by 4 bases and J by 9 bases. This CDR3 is CASSFSGRGAQYF. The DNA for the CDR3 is TGTGCCAGCAGTTTTAGCGGCCGGGGGGCCCAGTACTTC.

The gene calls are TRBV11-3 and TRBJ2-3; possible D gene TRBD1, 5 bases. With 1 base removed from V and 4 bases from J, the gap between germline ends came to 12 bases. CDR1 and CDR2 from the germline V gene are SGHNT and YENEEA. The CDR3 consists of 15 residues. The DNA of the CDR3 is TGTGCCAGCAGCTTAGGCGGCAGGGTCGCAGATACGCAGTATTTT. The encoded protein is CASSLGGRVADTQYF.

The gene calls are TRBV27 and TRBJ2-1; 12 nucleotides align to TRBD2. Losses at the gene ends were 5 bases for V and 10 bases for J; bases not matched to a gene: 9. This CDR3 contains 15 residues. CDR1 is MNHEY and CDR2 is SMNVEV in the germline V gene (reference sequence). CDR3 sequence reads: CASSALAGGLREQFF. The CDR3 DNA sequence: TGTGCCAGCAGTGCTCTAGCGGGGGGGCTTAGAGAGCAGTTCTTC.

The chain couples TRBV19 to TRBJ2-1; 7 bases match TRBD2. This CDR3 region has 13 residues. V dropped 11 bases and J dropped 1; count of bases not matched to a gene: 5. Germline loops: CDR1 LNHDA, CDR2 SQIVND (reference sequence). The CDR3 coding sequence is TGTGCCTCCGACGGGGGGTCCTACAATGAGCAGTTCTTC. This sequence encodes CASDGGSYNEQFF.

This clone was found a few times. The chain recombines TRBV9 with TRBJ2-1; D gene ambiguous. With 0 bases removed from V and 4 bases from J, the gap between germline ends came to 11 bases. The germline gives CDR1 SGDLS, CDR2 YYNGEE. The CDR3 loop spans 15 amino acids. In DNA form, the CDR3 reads TGTGCCAGCAGCGTAGAAGCGCCTCCTTACAATGAGCAGTTCTTC. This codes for CASSVEAPPYNEQFF.